The 13 T cell receptor beta chains reported below all come from one sample, sequenced in a study of T cell clones after liver transplantation. Sequencing was performed with immunoSEQ multiplex PCR; in TCRdb, only in-frame clones are kept and a portion is missing. The data contain more than 95,000 clones, about 88% of them singletons. The sample in question was CD4+ T cells from blood, obtained around 49 months after liver transplant. The receptors come from a human patient who received a liver transplant. The graft donor may have contributed some T cells.

V usage is TRBV19 and J usage is TRBJ2-3; 8 nucleotides match TRBD1. The CDR3 loop spans 13 amino acids. The germline V gene encodes CDR1 LNHDA and CDR2 SQIVND (reference sequence). Trimming at V came to 6 bases and at J to 4 bases, leaving 3 bases not matched to a gene. The DNA of the CDR3 is TGTGCCAGTAGCTCAGGGGGCGCAGATACGCAGTATTTT. Protein: CASSSGGADTQYF.

J is TRBJ2-1 and V is TRBV27; 10 bases line up with TRBD1. This CDR3 spans 16 amino acids. CDR1 is MNHEY and CDR2 is SMNVEV in the germline V gene (reference sequence). J lost 3 bases, V lost 6 bases, and 8 bases had no gene match. The DNA for the CDR3 is TGTGCCAGCAGCACCCCGCGGGACAGGGGCTACAATGAGCAGTTCTTC. This sequence encodes CASSTPRDRGYNEQFF.

The rearrangement joins TRBV18 to TRBJ2-3, with 9 bases matching TRBD1. The germline CDR1 and CDR2 sequences are KGHSH and LQKENI. This CDR3 is 14 amino acids long. The trim removed 8 bases at V and 2 bases at J, leaving 5 bases unmatched. DNA of the CDR3: TGTGCCAGCGCGGGACAGGGATTCACAGATACGCAGTATTTT. This sequence encodes CASAGQGFTDTQYF.

The rearrangement links TRBV7-9 to TRBJ2-7; D perhaps matches TRBD2 (5 bases). The germline gives CDR1 SEHNR, CDR2 FQNEAQ (reference sequence). The CDR3 is 14 amino acids. With 5 bases removed from V and 3 bases from J, the gap between germline ends came to 14 bases. CDR3 loop: CASSTPGNLYEQYF. The CDR3 DNA sequence: TGTGCCAGCAGCACTCCGGGAAACCTCTACGAGCAGTACTTC. Variable domain in full (rest from reference TRBV7-9 and TRBJ2-7): DTGVSQNPRHKITKRGQNVTFRCDPISEHNRLYWYRQTLGQGPEFLTYFQNEAQLEKSRLLSDRFSAERPKGSFSTLEIQRTEQGDSAMYLCASSTPGNLYEQYFGPGTRLTVT.

The rearrangement uses TRBV7-9 and TRBJ2-2; D tentatively reads TRBD1 or TRBD2 (6 bases each). The CDR3 covers 18 residues. V lost 6 bases, J lost 4 bases, and 24 bases lay in between. Germline V CDR1 and CDR2: SEHNR, FQNEAQ (reference sequence). The CDR3 here is CASSPEVIGGRGTGELFF. The CDR3 DNA follows: TGTGCCAGCAGTCCCGAAGTGATAGGGGGGCGTGGCACCGGGGAGCTGTTTTTT.

The chain carries TRBV11-2 and TRBJ2-2, with no clear D. This CDR3 has 15 amino acids. V lost 5 bases to trimming and J lost 6 bases, with 16 bases between them. The V gene's germline CDR1 is SGHAT and CDR2 FQNNGV. CDR3: CASSPLATPAGELFF. DNA of the CDR3: TGTGCCAGCAGCCCCTTGGCTACACCGGCCGGGGAGCTGTTTTTT. Full variable domain (outside the CDR3, taken from reference TRBV11-2 and TRBJ2-2): EAGVAQSPRYKIIEKRQSVAFWCNPISGHATLYWYQQILGQGPKLLIQFQNNGVVDDSQLPKDRFSAERLKGVDSTLKIQPAKLEDSAVYLCASSPLATPAGELFFGEGSRLTVL.

V is TRBV5-6 and J is TRBJ2-2, with a possible D match to TRBD2 (5 bases). Germline V lookup: CDR1 SGHDT, CDR2 YYEEEE. The CDR3 is made up of 15 amino acids. Trimming left V 6 bases short and J 2 bases short, with 14 bases between. The CDR3 DNA sequence: TGTGCCAGCAATCTGGCGGGTTTAAACACCGGGGAGCTGTTTTTT. It is translated as CASNLAGLNTGELFF.

The rearrangement uses TRBV7-8 and TRBJ2-1; 9 bases line up with TRBD2. This CDR3 is 16 amino acids long. With 5 bases clipped from V and 0 bases from J, the junction kept 5 bases outside the gene matches. Germline loops: CDR1 SGHVS, CDR2 FQNEAQ. The CDR3 region has the DNA TGTGCCAGCAGCCCACGTAGCGGGAGCTCCTACAATGAGCAGTTCTTC. It encodes CASSPRSGSSYNEQFF.

The chain uses TRBV7-3 and TRBJ2-1; TRBD2 agrees at 7 bases. Losses at the gene ends were 2 bases for V and 1 base for J; bases not matched to a gene: 8. Per germline, CDR1 SGHTA and CDR2 FQGTGA. The CDR3 length is 17 residues. The CDR3 region is CASSLPPGAGSYNEQFF. The CDR3 DNA reads as TGTGCCAGCAGCTTACCTCCCGGAGCGGGATCCTACAATGAGCAGTTCTTC.

The rearrangement joins TRBV19 to TRBJ2-3; D not resolved. Germline V gene data show CDR1 as LNHDA and CDR2 as SQIVND (reference sequence). This CDR3 is built from 15 residues. The V gene lost 1 base and the J gene lost 4 bases, with 12 bases spanning the gap. In nucleotides, the CDR3 is TGTGCCAGTAGTATAGGCAGGTTTGGGGCAGATACGCAGTATTTT. Protein sequence: CASSIGRFGADTQYF.

This chain links TRBV18 with TRBJ1-4, with D perhaps TRBD1 (5 bases). Trimming removed 6 bases from V and 7 bases from J, with 12 bases in between. Germline CDR1 reads KGHSH; CDR2 reads LQKENI. The CDR3 is made up of 13 amino acids. CDR3 in amino acids: CASSRDVSEKLFF. The CDR3 region has the DNA TGTGCCAGCTCGCGGGACGTCAGTGAAAAACTGTTTTTT.

The chain couples TRBV19 to TRBJ2-3; TRBD2 agrees at 9 bases. CDR1 and CDR2 from the germline V gene are LNHDA and SQIVND (reference sequence). With 1 base clipped from V and 4 bases from J, the junction kept 3 bases outside the gene matches. This CDR3 region has 15 residues. As DNA, the CDR3 is TGTGCCAGTAGTATAGGTAGCGGGGGATCAGATACGCAGTATTTT. Translating it yields CASSIGSGGSDTQYF.

This clone was detected only once. V and J are TRBV4-2 and TRBJ2-7; 10 bases are a match to TRBD2. The V segment lost 2 bases and the J segment 6 bases; nucleotides outside the gene matches: 10. Germline lookup yields CDR1 LGHNA and CDR2 YNFKEQ. The CDR3 is 16 amino acids. This CDR3 is CASSQPLAGAFGEQYF. The CDR3 coding sequence is TGTGCCAGCAGCCAACCTCTAGCGGGGGCGTTCGGCGAGCAGTACTTC.